The 23 T cell receptor beta chains in this list originate from one sample, sequenced in a study of T cell repertoires in cytomegalovirus infection. In TCRdb, the reads were re-called with MiXCR into one record per CDR3 protein. The table shows around 280,000 distinct CDR3 sequences, with 8% to 10% occurring only once. Sequencing used PBMCs. The receptors stem from a human donor in good health (CMV status not recorded). Some clones in this sample may be carry-over from other donors' samples.

The sample holds many counts of this clonotype. The chain has TRBV29-1 and TRBJ1-5; tentatively, D is TRBD1 (5 bases). Germline CDR1 is SQVTM and CDR2 is ANQGSEA. Trimming cost V 6 bases and J 0 bases, with 12 bases left between them. This CDR3 has 14 residues. CDR3 region: CSVRDGNSNQPQHF. The CDR3 DNA reads TGCAGCGTCCGGGACGGAAATAGCAATCAGCCCCAGCATTTT.

This chain connects TRBV29-1 to TRBJ1-2; D remains unclear. V lost 4 bases, J lost 2 bases, and 14 bases lay in between. Looked up from germline, CDR1 is SQVTM and CDR2 is ANQGSEA. The CDR3 loop spans 14 amino acids. CDR3 in amino acids: CSVAPTGRNYGYTF. The CDR3 DNA reads as TGCAGCGTTGCTCCGACGGGAAGGAACTATGGCTACACCTTC.

This clonotype was counted many times. CDR3 in DNA: TGTGCCAGCAGTACAGGACTAGCGGGGGGGCCTAAAGAGACCCAGTACTTC. Protein: CASSTGLAGGPKETQYF. This chain joins TRBV6-1 and TRBJ2-5, with 15 bases that match TRBD2. The CDR3 consists of 17 residues. J gave up 3 bases and V 5 bases, and 7 bases lay outside the gene matches. In germline, CDR1 is MNHNS, CDR2 SASEGT.

This clonotype was observed at least ten times. The chain employs TRBV15 and TRBJ2-7, with D tentatively TRBD1 or TRBD2 (5 bases each). The germline CDR1 and CDR2 sequences are LNHNV and YYDKDF (reference sequence). V was trimmed by 0 bases and J by 0 bases, leaving 15 bases between them. This CDR3 has 17 residues. For the CDR3, the DNA is TGTGCCACCAGCAGAGATTGGGCAGGGACCAGCTCCTACGAGCAGTACGTC. Amino acid sequence: CATSRDWAGTSSYEQYV.

This clonotype was seen many times. The chain joins TRBV4-2 to TRBJ2-7; D might be TRBD1 (6 bases). The CDR3 consists of 14 residues. From germline, CDR1 is LGHNA and CDR2 YNFKEQ. Trimming shortened V by 1 base and J by 2 bases, and 9 bases separated the two germline ends. The CDR3 sequence: CASSQGTATYEQYF. In nucleotides, the CDR3 is TGTGCCAGCAGCCAAGGGACAGCTACCTACGAGCAGTACTTC.

This clonotype appeared many times. The V call is TRBV7-3, the J call TRBJ2-2; unclear D gene. Germline CDR1 SGHTA, CDR2 FQGTGA. CDR3 size: 15 residues. The V end was cut by 4 bases, the J end by 3 bases, with 12 bases between. The CDR3 nucleotides are TGTGCCAGCAGCTCGGACCTAGATTACACCGGGGAGCTGTTTTTT. Its translation is CASSSDLDYTGELFF.

This clonotype was seen many times. The gene calls are TRBV19 and TRBJ1-1; a weak D match, TRBD1 (6 bases). CDR1 and CDR2 (germline): LNHDA, SQIVND (reference sequence). Between the trimmed V and J ends, which lost 6 bases and 3 bases, there was a span of 14 bases. This CDR3 region has 14 residues. The CDR3 DNA follows: TGTGCCAGTAGCCTCGGCAGGGGACACACTGAAGCTTTCTTT. Translated: CASSLGRGHTEAFF.

This clonotype was counted a few times. The genes are TRBV29-1 and TRBJ1-2, with D perhaps matching TRBD1 (5 bases). Germline-derived CDR1 and CDR2 are SQVTM and ANQGSEA. The CDR3 is 14 residues long. Deletions cut 5 bases from V and 7 bases from J, with 20 bases between. The DNA of the CDR3 is TGCAGCGTTTGGAACGGGGCAGGGATCGTTGGCTACACCTTC. Amino acid sequence: CSVWNGAGIVGYTF.

This clonotype occurred many times. The chain carries TRBV28 and TRBJ1-1; maybe TRBD1 (5 bases). The CDR3 totals 14 residues. Trimming removed 2 bases at V and 2 bases at J, with 9 bases between. Germline CDR1 and CDR2: MDHEN and SYDVKM. Here the CDR3 DNA reads TGTGCCAGCAGTTTAGTAAGGGGAAACACTGAAGCTTTCTTT. Protein product: CASSLVRGNTEAFF.

The chain joins TRBV7-9 to TRBJ2-1; TRBD1 matches 8 bases. V shed 5 bases and J 7 bases; nucleotides not matched to a gene: 10. The CDR3 totals 15 residues. Germline assignment: CDR1 SEHNR and CDR2 FQNEAQ (reference sequence). The CDR3 DNA reads TGTGCCAGCAGCCTTAGGACAGGGATGGGTAATGAGCAGTTCTTC. It specifies CASSLRTGMGNEQFF. The full variable domain, in which reference TRBV7-9 and TRBJ2-1 provide the parts outside the CDR3, is DTGVSQNPRHKITKRGQNVTFRCDPISEHNRLYWYRQTLGQGPEFLTYFQNEAQLEKSRLLSDRFSAERPKGSFSTLEIQRTEQGDSAMYLCASSLRTGMGNEQFFGPGTRLTVL.

This clonotype was counted between two and nine times. The rearrangement links TRBV12-3 or TRBV12-4 to TRBJ1-1, with 7 bases identical to TRBD1. CDR3 length equals 13 residues. V trimming: 4 bases; J trimming: 6 bases; junction bases outside the gene matches: 5. The CDR3 loop is CASSSLGTAEAFF. In nucleotides, the CDR3 is TGTGCCAGCAGTTCCCTAGGGACAGCTGAAGCTTTCTTT.

In this sample, this clonotype turned up many times. V gene TRBV7-9 combines with J gene TRBJ1-1; the D is unclear. Germline-derived CDR1 and CDR2 are SEHNR and FQNEAQ (reference sequence). The CDR3 runs to 12 residues. With 5 bases removed from V and 4 bases from J, the gap between germline ends came to 8 bases. The CDR3 spells CASSDRSTEAFF. The CDR3 DNA reads as TGTGCCAGCAGCGATAGAAGCACTGAAGCTTTCTTT.

This clonotype was observed a handful of times. The rearrangement joins TRBV6-5 to TRBJ1-1; D possibly corresponds to TRBD1 (5 bases). Trimming stripped 5 bases from V and 0 bases from J, with 16 bases between. Germline V gives CDR1 MNHEY, CDR2 SVGAGI. CDR3 length: 16 amino acids. This CDR3 is CASSLKLGLLNTEAFF. CDR3 nucleotide sequence: TGTGCCAGCAGTCTAAAATTGGGACTCCTGAACACTGAAGCTTTCTTT.

This clonotype was counted at least ten times. The chain couples TRBV6-2 or TRBV6-3 to TRBJ1-1; no definite D call. Trimming removed 0 bases from V and 7 bases from J, with 15 bases in between. Germline loops: CDR1 MNHEY, CDR2 SVGEGT. The CDR3 loop spans 15 amino acids. The CDR3 is CASSYSGVEGHEAFF. DNA of the CDR3: TGTGCCAGCAGTTACTCCGGGGTCGAGGGTCATGAAGCTTTCTTT.

The table lists this clonotype with many counts. The chain carries TRBV7-2 and TRBJ2-1; 8 bases fit TRBD2. CDR3 length: 15 amino acids. Per germline, CDR1 SGHTA and CDR2 FQGNSA. The V segment lost 8 bases and the J segment 0 bases; nucleotides outside the gene matches: 6. In nucleotides, the CDR3 is TGTGCCAGCGGACGCGGGGGGAGCTCCTACAATGAGCAGTTCTTC. This translates into CASGRGGSSYNEQFF.

This clonotype was detected once. This chain uses TRBV28 with TRBJ1-3; D is perhaps TRBD1 (6 bases). The V gene lost 6 bases and the J gene lost 5 bases, with 14 bases spanning the gap. The germline V gene encodes CDR1 MDHEN and CDR2 SYDVKM. The CDR3 is made up of 14 amino acids. CDR3 sequence (DNA): TGTGCCAGCAGGCCCACAGGGAAGAGAAACACCATATATTTT. Residues: CASRPTGKRNTIYF.

This clonotype occurred many times. V usage is TRBV12-3 or TRBV12-4 and J usage is TRBJ2-1, with D hard to call. The CDR3 has 14 residues. V lost 3 bases and J 9 bases, leaving 15 bases between the germline ends. This chain's CDR3 is CASSLALFVLEQFF. In DNA, the CDR3 is TGTGCCAGCAGTTTGGCACTTTTTGTCCTTGAGCAGTTCTTC.

This clonotype appeared a few times. This sequence joins TRBV9 and TRBJ2-2; 12 bases agree with TRBD2. The germline V gene encodes CDR1 SGDLS and CDR2 YYNGEE. The ends lost 1 base at V and 1 base at J; junction bases unmatched: 2. The CDR3 totals 17 residues. CDR3 sequence reads: CASSVSTSGGNTGELFF. CDR3 DNA sequence: TGTGCCAGCAGCGTATCGACTAGCGGGGGGAACACCGGGGAGCTGTTTTTT.

To note about this clonotype: A much larger clone differs by one base, so this may be a read error. The genes are TRBV20-1 and TRBJ1-2; possible D gene TRBD1, 5 bases. The CDR3 has 14 residues. Between the trimmed V and J ends, which lost 5 bases and 4 bases, there was a span of 17 bases. In germline, CDR1 is DFQATT, CDR2 SNEGSKA (reference sequence). The CDR3 sequence: CSASDKGLVYGYTF. CDR3 nucleotide sequence: TGCAGTGCTTCTGACAAGGGGCTGGTCTATGGCTACACCTTC.

This clonotype was observed many times. The V call is TRBV9, the J call TRBJ2-7; 8 bases are a match to TRBD2. The CDR3 contains 14 residues. With V trimmed by 1 base and J by 0 bases, 0 bases remained unmatched. Germline V gene data show CDR1 as SGDLS and CDR2 as YYNGEE. CDR3 loop: CASSVSGGSYEQYF. The CDR3 DNA reads as TGTGCCAGCAGCGTAAGCGGGGGCTCCTACGAGCAGTACTTC.

At least ten counts were recorded for this clonotype. V gene TRBV15 combines with J gene TRBJ2-5; 7 nucleotides align to TRBD2. Germline V gives CDR1 LNHNV, CDR2 YYDKDF (reference sequence). The V segment lost 1 base and the J segment 4 bases; nucleotides outside the gene matches: 3. The CDR3 is 14 residues long. The CDR3 here is CATSRVSSGETQYF. Here the CDR3 DNA reads TGTGCCACCAGCAGAGTATCTAGCGGAGAGACCCAGTACTTC.

This clonotype was detected ten times or more. The chain joins TRBV12-3 or TRBV12-4 to TRBJ2-6; a possible D gene is TRBD1 (6 bases). V lost 5 bases and J lost 1, with 6 bases in between. This CDR3 is built from 14 residues. The CDR3, as DNA: TGTGCCAGCAGTGACAGGTCTGGGGCCAACGTCCTGACTTTC. Translating it yields CASSDRSGANVLTF.

This clonotype was picked up many times. The rearrangement joins TRBV7-9 to TRBJ1-1; 11 positions match TRBD1. The germline CDR1 and CDR2 sequences are SEHNR and FQNEAQ (reference sequence). With 6 bases clipped from V and 8 bases from J, the junction kept 11 bases outside the gene matches. The length of the CDR3 is 15 residues. The CDR3 DNA reads as TGTGCCAGCAGACCCCGGGACAGGGGGTTGGAGGAAGCTTTCTTT. Translated: CASRPRDRGLEEAFF.